This record looks at one T cell receptor beta chain sequence and its context. This receptor's antigen is unknown. No much larger clone exists at a distance of one base, and base qualities are not known. Library prep was done by the immunoSEQ multiplex PCR assay. To provide template for TCR sequencing, every sample had RNA extracted and reverse transcribed into cDNA. First-strand cDNA was synthesized with SuperScript III using a 2:1 mix of oligo-dT and random hexamers. A synthetic immune receptor repertoire was used to measure amplification bias, and any remaining bias was corrected computationally. The published analysis was carried out like this. Raw reads were preprocessed to remove errors, and CDR3 was defined by IMGT conventions from the conserved cysteine to phenylalanine. Clonality was computed by normalizing Shannon entropy by log2 of the number of productive unique TCRs and subtracting the result from 1. CD4 or CD8 identity of scalp clones was inferred by cross-referencing scalp TCRbeta sequences with sorted blood CD4 and CD8 repertoires. The table was pulled from immuneACCESS by TCRdb, which kept in-frame rearrangements only. Such tables lose some clones; where checked, under half of the loss comes from unresolved V genes, and the rest has no known cause. That table supplies the V and J calls and clone size; D and trimming were determined from the DNA. In this sample the table shows 270,000 or so clones, 58% of which occur a single time. The leading ten clones occupy around 1.7% of the sample.

The time point tag for this specimen amounts to: about 25 weeks on oral tofacitinib. This sample's treatment or condition label indicates: oral pan-JAK inhibitor, 5-10 mg twice daily. Lesional scalp punch biopsies and peripheral blood were obtained from alopecia areata patients. PBMCs were isolated by density centrifugation and stained for CD3, CD4 and CD8, after which CD4+ and CD8+ T cells were sorted on a FACSAria. These data are taken from a study of CD8+ T cells in alopecia areata (dated by TCRdb to the late 2010s). Notes on the research overall: Treated patients were enrolled in an open-label pilot trial of oral tofacitinib at 5 to 10 mg twice daily for moderate-to-severe alopecia areata. Patients received tofacitinib for 6 to 18 months and were then followed off drug for 6 months to check for delayed response and recurrence. TCRbeta CDR3 regions were amplified by immunoSEQ multiplex PCR using 35 Vbeta forward and 13 Jbeta reverse primers. In treated patients, disease severity was measured using the SALT score, which gives the percentage of scalp surface area affected. Patients on tofacitinib were biopsied at baseline and after 4 and 24 weeks of treatment, and several of the patients also had a later scalp biopsy. Scalp tissue and sorted CD4+ and CD8+ peripheral blood T cells from patchy and totalis/universalis alopecia areata patients and from healthy controls were covered by human TCRbeta sequencing. To study T cell clonal expansion in alopecia areata, the researchers applied high-throughput TCRbeta sequencing to both the C3H/HeJ mouse model and human patients. Scalp clonality was compared across normal scalp (n=4), patchy alopecia areata scalp (n=8), and alopecia totalis/universalis scalp (n=8). RNA was obtained with the PAXgene miRNA kit for fixed scalp, the miRNeasy kit for PBMCs, and the RNeasy kit for mouse skin.

Results and caveats for the whole study, not just this receptor: With tofacitinib, both scalp clonality and the number of expanded CD8+ clones among the top 100 scalp clones went down significantly. Because the treated cohort was small and included a single nonresponder, larger studies are needed to assess links between baseline CD8+ expansion and response. Scalp TCR repertoire analysis is complicated because resident alphabeta T cells in normal human skin are also sequenced, whereas mouse skin is dominated by gammadelta T cells. Compared with normal scalp, lesional scalp, particularly in alopecia totalis/universalis, had higher clonality and more expanded CD8+ clones, which suggests antigenic drive. Many expanded lesional clones were found to persist in scalp and blood during tofacitinib treatment, and relapse after treatment cessation may be partly explained by this persistence. TCR sequences shared between patients were less clear than in mice, possibly partly because of HLA diversity in the patient population.

The sequenced sample was CD4+ T cells sorted from blood, obtained at week 24, from a patient treated with tofacitinib. This TCR came from a human donor with alopecia areata.

The DNA sequence reads TGTGCCAGCAGTGCGCGGGACAGGGGCGATTCACCCCTCCACTTT. Translation gives CASSARDRGDSPLHF. The chain joins TRBV28 to TRBJ1-6, with 10 junctional bases fitting TRBD1. The CDR3, from cysteine to phenylalanine, totals 15 residues. Only CDR3 DNA remains: 45 bases, in frame from the first base. V and J are trimmed by 5 bases and 8 bases, and the gene matches miss 6 bases of the junction. CDR1 and CDR2, looked up from the germline V gene, are MDHEN and SYDVKM.